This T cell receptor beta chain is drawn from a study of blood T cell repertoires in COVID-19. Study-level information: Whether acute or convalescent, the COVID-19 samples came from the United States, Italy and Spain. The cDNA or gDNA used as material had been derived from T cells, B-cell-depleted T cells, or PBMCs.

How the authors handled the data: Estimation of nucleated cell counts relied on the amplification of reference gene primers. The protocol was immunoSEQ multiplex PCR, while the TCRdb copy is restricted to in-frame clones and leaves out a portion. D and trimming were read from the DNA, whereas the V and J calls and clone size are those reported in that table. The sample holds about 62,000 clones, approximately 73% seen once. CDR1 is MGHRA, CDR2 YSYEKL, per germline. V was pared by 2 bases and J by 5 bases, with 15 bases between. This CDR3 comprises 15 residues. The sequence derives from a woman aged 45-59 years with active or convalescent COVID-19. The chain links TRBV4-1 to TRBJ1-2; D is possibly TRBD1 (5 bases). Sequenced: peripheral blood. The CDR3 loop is CASSQYYRPRYGYTF. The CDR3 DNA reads TGCGCCAGCAGCCAATACTACAGGCCCCGTTATGGCTACACCTTC.